A selection of T cell receptor beta chains follows, all from one sample in a study of cytomegalovirus exposure and HLA in healthy donors. Repertoires were generated with immunoSEQ multiplex PCR, while TCRdb's copy carries only in-frame clones and drops some. The table has over 200,000 clones, 70% seen once. Sequencing input: PBMCs. Every receptor here comes from a man aged 35 to 55 in good health and CMV-seropositive. CDR3s include the opening cysteine and the closing phenylalanine or tryptophan. D genes are given only for firm matches. The size of a clone is reported for some rows only, either as once, few or many, or as a class for expanded clones.

D gene	clone size	V gene	J gene	CDR3 DNA	CDR3 protein
TRBD1	NA	TRBV19	TRBJ1-4	TGTGCCAGTAGTTTAGACAGGGGCGACGAAAAACTGTTTTTT	CASSLDRGDEKLFF
NA	NA	TRBV29-1	TRBJ1-2	TGCAGCATTGACGAAGGGGTCCACGGCTACACCTTC	CSIDEGVHGYTF
NA	NA	TRBV5-1	TRBJ1-4	TGCGCCAGCAGCTTGGCGCCAGGGGAAGACGAAAAACTGTTTTTT	CASSLAPGEDEKLFF
TRBD2	NA	TRBV5-4	TRBJ2-7	TGTGCCAGCAGCCCGCGCATGCGGGGGGCCCACGAGCAGTACTTC	CASSPRMRGAHEQYF
TRBD2	NA	TRBV28	TRBJ2-5	TGTGCCAGCAGTCCCATAGCGGGGGGGCCCGGAGAGACCCAGTACTTC	CASSPIAGGPGETQYF
NA	NA	TRBV7-9	TRBJ2-5	TGTGCCAGCAGCTTTAGCGTCCAAGAGACCCAGTACTTC	CASSFSVQETQYF
TRBD2	NA	TRBV4-2	TRBJ2-4	TGTGCCAGCAGCCCCTTTGAGCGGGAGTCCTGGGGCAAAAACATTCAGTACTTC	CASSPFERESWGKNIQYF
TRBD2	NA	TRBV7-6	TRBJ2-1	TGTGCCAGCAGCTTAGGGGTCGGGGGGGGCCCGAATGAGCAGTTCTTC	CASSLGVGGGPNEQFF
NA	NA	TRBV15	TRBJ2-7	TGTGCCACCAGCAGAGTTCGGACCAGGGAAGGGAACGAGCAGTACTTC	CATSRVRTREGNEQYF
TRBD1	NA	TRBV7-8	TRBJ2-7	TGTGCCAGCAGCTTAGCGGACAGGCGCTACTCCTACGAGCAGTACTTC	CASSLADRRYSYEQYF
TRBD2	NA	TRBV5-1	TRBJ2-3	TGCGCCAGCAGCTCCGGGAGCCCGGGGGGAGATACGCAGTATTTT	CASSSGSPGGDTQYF
NA	NA	TRBV28	TRBJ2-7	TGTGCCAGCAGTTCCCTGAGCTCCTACGAGCAGTACTTC	CASSSLSSYEQYF
NA	NA	TRBV28	TRBJ1-6	TGTGCCAGCAGTTGGGGGCCATCAGTTAATTCACCCCTCCACTTT	CASSWGPSVNSPLHF
NA	NA	TRBV9	TRBJ2-1	TGTGCCAGCAGCCAGGGAATAGATTATGAGCAGTTCTTC	CASSQGIDYEQFF
NA	NA	TRBV29-1	TRBJ2-5	TGCAGCGCTGGTCGTTTATGGGGCGCCTCGGCGGGGGAGACCCAGTACTTC	CSAGRLWGASAGETQYF
NA	NA	TRBV7-9	TRBJ1-2	TGTGCCAGCAGCTCCAGGGGCGGGGGCGACTATGGCTACACCTTC	CASSSRGGGDYGYTF
NA	NA	TRBV19	TRBJ2-7	TGTGCCAGTAGCACCCTAGAGGGCCTCGCCTACGAGCAGTACTTC	CASSTLEGLAYEQYF
TRBD2	NA	TRBV19	TRBJ2-7	TGTGCCAGTACTGCGGGAGGGAGAAGCAACGAGCAGTACTTC	CASTAGGRSNEQYF
TRBD1	NA	TRBV6-5	TRBJ1-4	TGTGCCAGCAGTGACAGGGGAGGTGAAAAACTGTTTTTT	CASSDRGGEKLFF
NA	NA	TRBV6-5	TRBJ2-5	TGTGCCAGCATGGACAGGGCGGGAGAGCAGTACTTC	CASMDRAGEQYF
NA	NA	TRBV6-6	TRBJ2-7	TGTGCCAGCAGTCAGGCCTCCGGGGTCAACTACGAGCAGTACTTC	CASSQASGVNYEQYF
TRBD1	few	TRBV7-9	TRBJ2-7	TGTTCCAGCAGCCCCGGGACAGGGTATACCTACGAGCAGTACTTC	CSSSPGTGYTYEQYF
TRBD2	once	TRBV7-2	TRBJ2-7	TGTGCCAGCAGCCGACGAGCGGGGGCCACCTCCTACGAGCAGTACTTC	CASSRRAGATSYEQYF
NA	NA	TRBV19	TRBJ1-6	TGTGCCAGTAGTATCGGCCGGGGAAGGAATTCACCCCTCCACTTT	CASSIGRGRNSPLHF
NA	once	TRBV19	TRBJ2-7	TGTGCCAGTAGTATAGATACAGGGCCACCTTTTGAGGAGCAGTACTTC	CASSIDTGPPFEEQYF
NA	NA	TRBV13	TRBJ1-5	TGTGCCAGCAGCTTAAGGGGAGCGGGCGAAAGCAATCAGCCCCAGCATTTT	CASSLRGAGESNQPQHF
TRBD1	few	TRBV14	TRBJ2-5	TGTGCCAGCAGCCCTTACAGGGGGCTACAAGAGACCCAGTACTTC	CASSPYRGLQETQYF
NA	few	TRBV7-2	TRBJ2-3	TGTGCCAGCAGCGCCGGTATCTCGCGGCGTTTT	CASSAGISRRF
TRBD1	NA	TRBV2	TRBJ2-3	TGTGCCAATACAGGGGTATCAGATACGCAGTATTTT	CANTGVSDTQYF
NA	few	TRBV7-2	TRBJ2-3	TGTGCCAGCCGCGGTGGGGATACGCAGTATTTT	CASRGGDTQYF